One T cell receptor (beta chain) is described in this entry. This specimen comes from a study of T cell changes during pregnancy in multiple sclerosis. V lost 4 bases and J lost 0, with 23 bases in between. Germline CDR1 SEHNR, CDR2 FQNEAQ (reference sequence). There are 19 residues in the CDR3. Using immunoSEQ multiplex PCR, the repertoire was profiled, and TCRdb retains in-frame clones only, with some absent. This sample yields about 120,000 clones, of which roughly 90% are seen a single time; 1.5% belongs to the top ten. The rearrangement links TRBV7-9 to TRBJ2-3, with D possibly being TRBD2 (6 bases). This receptor was obtained from a female donor with multiple sclerosis, enrolled in a pregnancy study. Sample: peripheral blood, taken in the third trimester of pregnancy. The CDR3 loop is CASSSLNPRLVLSTDTQYF. The CDR3 DNA reads TGTGCCAGCAGCTCCCTCAATCCGAGACTAGTCCTTAGCACAGATACGCAGTATTTT.